A selection of T cell receptor beta chains follows, all from one sample in a study of technical replicates of blood from several donors. Profiling relied on immunoSEQ multiplex PCR, and the TCRdb table lists in-frame clones only, not all of them. The sample holds about 60,000 clones, roughly 89% seen once. Input material: PBMCs. These receptors were collected from a human donor in good health. Some clones in this sample may be carry-over from other donors' samples. The conserved cysteine and the conserved F or W are not part of the CDR3 here. Fields, in order: CDR3 length, V gene, J gene, D gene, CDR3 protein. D genes are given only for firm matches.

11,TRBV7-9,TRBJ1-1,-,ASSYTGTTEAF
11,TRBV12-5,TRBJ2-3,-,ASGFPNTDTQY
12,TRBV7-3,TRBJ2-1,TRBD1,ASSLDRGDNEQF
12,TRBV10-3,TRBJ2-7,TRBD2,AITGRGDLGEQY
11,TRBV7-2,TRBJ2-3,-,ASSLGLTDTQY
14,TRBV7-8,TRBJ2-7,TRBD1,ASSLGSGTGGYEQY
16,TRBV19,TRBJ1-5,TRBD1,ASRGQGRPQYSNQPQH
19,TRBV2,TRBJ1-1,-,ASSERRPPQGGGGRDTEAF
14,TRBV4-3,TRBJ2-5,TRBD2,ASSPTSGSSPETQY
11,TRBV19,TRBJ2-7,-,ASSVTVTYEQY
13,TRBV5-4,TRBJ1-4,-,ASSLDPGSGEKLF
12,TRBV7-9,TRBJ2-5,-,ASSLGQSPGTQY
13,TRBV11-1,TRBJ2-1,TRBD1,ASSTTGVSYNEQF
12,TRBV5-1,TRBJ2-3,-,ASSYGLYTDTQY